This T cell receptor beta chain was sequenced during a study of T cells in Graves' hyperthyroidism and ophthalmopathy. Regions amplified from RNA transcripts were the TCR beta CDR3 regions. With the HTBI primer set, the TCR CDR3 went through a first round of RT-PCR. MiXCR, applied by TCRdb to the multiplex PCR reads, yields one record per CDR3 protein. The table has about 350,000 distinct CDR3 sequences, about 15% seen once. The germline V gene has CDR1 SQVTM and CDR2 ANQGSEA. V lost 6 bases, J lost 1 base, and 18 bases lay in between. The CDR3 has 15 amino acids. This clonotype was counted only a few times.

This clonotype was obtained from a woman aged 25-40 years with Graves' hyperthyroidism. The chain links TRBV29-1 to TRBJ1-1; possible D gene TRBD1, 6 bases. The sequenced material came from blood. The CDR3 DNA is TGCAGCGTAGCAGGGTCATCCAGGGGGAACACTGAAGCTTTCTTT. Translation: CSVAGSSRGNTEAFF. Complete variable domain (other parts from reference TRBV29-1 and TRBJ1-1): SAVISQKPSRDICQRGTSLTIQCQVDSQVTMMFWYRQQPGQSLTLIATANQGSEATYESGFVIDKFPISRPNLTFSTLTVSNMSPEDSSIYLCSVAGSSRGNTEAFFGQGTRLTVV.